The subject of this entry is one T cell receptor beta chain. Its antigen is not identified. The germline gene is not matched at one end of the junction; a read error may be the cause. This entry comes from a study of T cell therapy after organ transplantation. Time point given: 20-29 weeks after completion of therapy. Whole-study findings and limits: Post-therapy CD8 clonality change correlated inversely with pretherapy clonality. Concurrent antirejection and antiviral drugs remain unassessed confounders.

The CDR3 extends over 17 amino acids. The germline V gene encodes CDR1 SEHNR and CDR2 FQNEAQ (reference sequence). Method: immunoSEQ multiplex PCR; TCRdb's copy keeps in-frame clones and lacks some. This sample yields some 17,000 clones, of which about 85% are seen a single time; 30% to 35% belongs to the top ten. This chain connects TRBV7-9 to TRBJ2-7, with unresolved D. The receptor comes from a human patient who had received a solid organ transplant and had CMV disease. These T cells may partly come from the graft donor. The sequences come from CD8+ T cells from blood, collected after autologous CMV-specific T cell therapy. CDR3 residues: CASSRLQAAYPSYEQCF. The CDR3 nucleotides are TGTGCCAGCAGCCGCCTCCAGGCAGCTTACCCATCCTACGAGCAGTGCTTC.